This TCR beta chain stems from a study of identifying expanded T cells in peripheral blood. Germline V lookup: CDR1 SGHTA, CDR2 FQGTGA. CDR3 length equals 15 residues. The junction had 7 bases not matched to a gene; V was cut back by 5 bases and J by 4 bases. No infections or other immune events were documented during collection. Study conclusions and caveats: Approximately 1.2 clones differed between technical replicates, versus roughly 17 and 20 over time.

This clone was found a few times. Its cognate antigen is unknown. Method: immunoSEQ multiplex PCR; TCRdb's copy keeps in-frame clones and lacks some. The table shows about 100,000 clones, with over 70% occurring only once. The V gene is TRBV7-3, the J gene TRBJ2-2; TRBD1 matches at 7 bases. This receptor was identified in a person aged 18 to 70 in good health. The sample comprised blood. The CDR3 loop is CASSPTGSGTGELFF. CDR3 sequence (DNA): TGTGCCAGCAGCCCGACAGGGTCGGGCACCGGGGAGCTGTTTTTT.